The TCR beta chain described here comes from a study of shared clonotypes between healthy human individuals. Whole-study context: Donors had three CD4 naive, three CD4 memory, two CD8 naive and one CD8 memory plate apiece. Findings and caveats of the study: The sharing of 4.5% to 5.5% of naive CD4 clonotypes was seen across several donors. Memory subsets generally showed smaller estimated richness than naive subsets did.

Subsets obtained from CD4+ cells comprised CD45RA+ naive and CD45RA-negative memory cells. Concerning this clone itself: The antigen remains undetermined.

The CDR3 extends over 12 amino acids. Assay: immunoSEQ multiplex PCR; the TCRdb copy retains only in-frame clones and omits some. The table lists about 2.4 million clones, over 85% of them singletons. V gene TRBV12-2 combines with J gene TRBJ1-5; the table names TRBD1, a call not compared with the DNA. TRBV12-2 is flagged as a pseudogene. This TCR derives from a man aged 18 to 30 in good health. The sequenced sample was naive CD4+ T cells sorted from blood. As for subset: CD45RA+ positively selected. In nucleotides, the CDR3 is TGTGCAAGTCGCTTAGTGGCCTGCCGAAGGCATTTT. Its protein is CASRLVACRRHF.